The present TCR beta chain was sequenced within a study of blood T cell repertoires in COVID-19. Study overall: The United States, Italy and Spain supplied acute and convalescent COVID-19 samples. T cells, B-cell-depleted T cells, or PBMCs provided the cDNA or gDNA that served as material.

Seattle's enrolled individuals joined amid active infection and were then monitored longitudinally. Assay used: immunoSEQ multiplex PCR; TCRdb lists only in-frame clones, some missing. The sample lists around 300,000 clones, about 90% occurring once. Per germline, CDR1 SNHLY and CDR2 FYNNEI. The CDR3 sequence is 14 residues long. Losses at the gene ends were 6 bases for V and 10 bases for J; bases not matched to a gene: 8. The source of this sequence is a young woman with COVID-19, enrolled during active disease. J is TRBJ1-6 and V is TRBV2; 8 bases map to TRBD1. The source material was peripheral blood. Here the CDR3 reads CASRVQGERSPLHF. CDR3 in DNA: TGTGCCAGCAGGGTACAGGGGGAGCGGTCACCCCTCCACTTT.